The clone carrying this T cell receptor delta chain was detected many times. This specimen includes other DNA sequences encoding the same CDR3. This sample is drawn from a study of γδ T cells in repeated Plasmodium falciparum infection. Study at large: Sampling occurred at baseline, pre-infection for selected infections, and 21 days post-infection.

J gave up 8 bases and V 3 bases, and 33 bases lay outside the gene matches. The CDR3 has 22 amino acids. From germline, CDR1 is TSWWSYY and CDR2 QGS. Gammadelta T cells were flow-sorted from PBMC into Vgamma9/Vdelta2+ and Vdelta2-negative populations for bulk analysis. TCRdb reprocessed the multiplex PCR reads using CATT. The sample includes tens of thousands of delta-chain clones, approximately 0.96% of them seen just once. This sequence joins TRDV1 and TRDJ1; TRDD3 agrees at 7 bases. The sequence derives from a pool of human donors (malaria-infected and uninfected, not separated). The sequencing sample was made of gamma-delta T cells from blood. CDR3 in amino acids: CALGEHTRLGVLGIPVIGKLIF. CDR3 DNA: TGTGCTCTTGGGGAGCACACCCGGTTAGGCGTACTGGGGATCCCCGTTATAGGGAAACTCATCTTT.